The next 4 T cell receptor beta chains were all read from a single sample in a study of post-analysis software for immune sequencing data. These TCRs are of unknown antigen specificity. Every TCR beta cDNA library bore unique molecular identifiers. TCRdb re-analysed the PCR reads in MiXCR, keeping a single row per CDR3 protein. The data show hundreds of thousands of distinct CDR3 sequences, roughly half seen once. Whole-study results and caveats: Relative to controls, patients had 5 or 6 TRBV segments at higher frequency, with TRBV5-6, TRBV5-1 and TRBV20-1 among these.

Specimen: blood. These receptors were collected from a girl aged 5 to 17 with multiple sclerosis.

The sample holds one count of this clonotype. The chain joins TRBV27 to TRBJ2-5; 10 bases are shared with TRBD2. Germline V CDR1 and CDR2: MNHEY, SMNVEV (reference sequence). The CDR3 covers 16 residues. V dropped 5 bases and J dropped 0; count of bases not matched to a gene: 6. The CDR3 sequence is CASSATSGAYQETQYF. The CDR3, as DNA: TGTGCCAGCAGTGCTACTAGCGGGGCATACCAAGAGACCCAGTACTTC.

The rearrangement joins TRBV29-1 to TRBJ2-7, with unresolved D. Germline V gives CDR1 SQVTM, CDR2 ANQGSEA. The CDR3 is 13 amino acids. The germline V and J ends were trimmed by 4 bases and 2 bases, with 12 bases remaining between them. This CDR3 reads CSVVGVLTYEQYF. The CDR3 coding sequence is TGCAGCGTTGTCGGAGTTCTGACCTACGAGCAGTACTTC.

J is TRBJ2-3 and V is TRBV12-3 or TRBV12-4; D unresolved. Deletions cut 2 bases from V and 1 base from J, with 13 bases between. This CDR3 has 16 residues. The CDR3 sequence is CASSLSMQARTDTQYF. CDR3 DNA sequence: TGTGCCAGCAGTTTATCGATGCAGGCTCGCACAGATACGCAGTATTTT.

The chain employs TRBV7-9 and TRBJ2-3; D remains unclear. V shed 2 bases and J shed 12 bases, with 18 bases lying between them. The CDR3 length is 14 residues. The V gene's germline CDR1 is SEHNR and CDR2 FQNEAQ (reference sequence). The CDR3: CASSLPGDLRPQYF. The CDR3 nucleotides are TGTGCCAGCAGCTTACCGGGCGACCTTAGGCCCCAGTATTTT.